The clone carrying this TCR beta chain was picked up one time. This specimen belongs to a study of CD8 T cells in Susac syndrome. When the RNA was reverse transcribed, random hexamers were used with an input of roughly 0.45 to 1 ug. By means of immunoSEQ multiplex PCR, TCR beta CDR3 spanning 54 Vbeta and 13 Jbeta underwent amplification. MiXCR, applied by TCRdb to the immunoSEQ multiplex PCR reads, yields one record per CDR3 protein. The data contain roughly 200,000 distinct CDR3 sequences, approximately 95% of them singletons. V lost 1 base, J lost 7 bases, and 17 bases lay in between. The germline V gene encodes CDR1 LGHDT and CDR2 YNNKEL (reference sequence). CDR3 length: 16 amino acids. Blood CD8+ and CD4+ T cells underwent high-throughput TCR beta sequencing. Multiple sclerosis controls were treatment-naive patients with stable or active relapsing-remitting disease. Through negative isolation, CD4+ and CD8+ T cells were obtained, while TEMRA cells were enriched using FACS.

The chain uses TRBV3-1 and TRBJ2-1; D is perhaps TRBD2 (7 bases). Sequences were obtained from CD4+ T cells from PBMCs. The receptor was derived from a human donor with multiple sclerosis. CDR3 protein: CASSQVGGGAWNEQFF. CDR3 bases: TGTGCCAGCAGCCAAGTCGGTGGGGGGGCCTGGAATGAGCAGTTCTTC.